Listed below are T cell receptor beta chains from one sample, sequenced in a study of graft-versus-host responses after intestinal transplantation. TCRdb's table, derived via immunoSEQ multiplex PCR, lists solely in-frame clones and lacks some. The repertoire holds 75,000 to 90,000 clones, about 88% seen once, with approximately 0.35% in the top ten. No antigens are known for them. The sample was unstimulated CD4+ T cells sorted from spleen or lymph node cells, taken before intestinal transplant. The receptors shown here come from a human donor who received an intestinal transplant. CDR3s include the opening cysteine and the closing phenylalanine or tryptophan. The order of the fields is V gene, J gene, CDR3 protein.

>TRBV6-4|TRBJ1-5
CASSDSSRTDNQPQHF
>TRBV9|TRBJ2-1
CASSVSQFNEQFF
>TRBV15|TRBJ2-2
CATSRGQRDTGELFF
>TRBV21-1|TRBJ2-7
CASTPPQGNVTFYEQYF
>TRBV9|TRBJ1-1
CASSVGDSHYTEAFF
>TRBV6-1|TRBJ1-5
CASSGTGRGNQPQHF
>TRBV11-3|TRBJ2-7
CASSSSLDTGEQYF
>TRBV7-9|TRBJ2-7
CASSGRGTDYEQYF
>TRBV30|TRBJ2-1
CAWKRGGSYNEQFF
>TRBV28|TRBJ2-7
CASSITIQGLYF
>TRBV27|TRBJ2-7
CASGRGFPYEQYF
>TRBV2|TRBJ1-4
CASSEALSGQGQLFF
>TRBV4-1|TRBJ1-6
CASSQGGQGILSPLHF
>TRBV6-1|TRBJ1-2
CASSTLTGGYTF
>TRBV30|TRBJ2-5
CAWSGSGGETQYF
>TRBV28|TRBJ2-7
CASSFGDRGFSYEQYF
>TRBV5-6|TRBJ2-1
CASSFVGQTYNEQFF
>TRBV5-1|TRBJ2-1
CASSPGQYNEQFF
>TRBV11-2|TRBJ1-1
CASSLAVRVGQNTEAFF
>TRBV7-9|TRBJ2-5
CASSSEETQYF
>TRBV6-6|TRBJ1-3
CASTLTGGLGGNTIYF
>TRBV19|TRBJ1-5
CASSIVIGGTRPQHF
>TRBV29-1|TRBJ1-5
CSVGGDFGQPQHF
>TRBV10-2|TRBJ1-1
CASSESKNTEAFF
>TRBV19|TRBJ2-7
CASSMGQGKYEQYF
>TRBV6-1|TRBJ2-3
CASSGSTGTDTQYF
>TRBV6-1|TRBJ2-2
CASTGQGPGELFF
>TRBV11-2|TRBJ2-1
CASSRGSSYNEQFF